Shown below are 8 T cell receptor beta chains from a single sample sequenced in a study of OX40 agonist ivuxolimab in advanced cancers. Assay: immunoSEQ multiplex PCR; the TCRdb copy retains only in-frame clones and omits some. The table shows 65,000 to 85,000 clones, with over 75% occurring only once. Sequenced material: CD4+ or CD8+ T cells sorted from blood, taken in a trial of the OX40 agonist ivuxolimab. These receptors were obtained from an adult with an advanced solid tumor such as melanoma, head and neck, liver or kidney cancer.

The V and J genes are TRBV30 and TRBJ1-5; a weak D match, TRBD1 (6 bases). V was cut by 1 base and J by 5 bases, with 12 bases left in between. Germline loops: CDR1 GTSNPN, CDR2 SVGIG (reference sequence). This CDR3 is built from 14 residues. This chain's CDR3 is CAWSGSGAHQPQHF. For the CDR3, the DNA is TGTGCCTGGAGTGGTTCAGGGGCACATCAGCCCCAGCATTTT.

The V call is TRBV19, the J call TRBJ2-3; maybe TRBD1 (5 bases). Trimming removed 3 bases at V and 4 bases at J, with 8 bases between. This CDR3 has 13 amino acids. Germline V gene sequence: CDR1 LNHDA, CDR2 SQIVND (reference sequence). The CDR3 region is CASSIQGADTQYF. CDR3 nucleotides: TGTGCCAGTAGTATTCAGGGCGCAGATACGCAGTATTTT.

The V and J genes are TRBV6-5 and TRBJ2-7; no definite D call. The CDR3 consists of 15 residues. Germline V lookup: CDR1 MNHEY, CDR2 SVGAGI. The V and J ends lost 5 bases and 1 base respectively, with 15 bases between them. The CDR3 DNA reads TGTGCCAGCAGTACCGACATGGGGAATTCCTACGAGCAGTACTTC. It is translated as CASSTDMGNSYEQYF.

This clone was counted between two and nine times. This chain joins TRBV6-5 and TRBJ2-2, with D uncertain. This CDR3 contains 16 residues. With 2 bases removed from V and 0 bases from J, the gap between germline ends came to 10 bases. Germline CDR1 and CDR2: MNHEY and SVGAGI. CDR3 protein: CASSYVDGSNTGELFF. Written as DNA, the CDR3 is TGTGCCAGCAGTTACGTGGACGGTTCGAACACCGGGGAGCTGTTTTTT.

The CDR3 bases are TGTGCCAAGAAGCCCCCTAGATATGAGACCCAGTACTTC. Translated: CAKKPPRYETQYF. V gene TRBV27 combines with J gene TRBJ2-5; D uncertain. Trimming took 10 bases from V and 5 from J, leaving 17 bases between them. There are 13 residues in the CDR3. Per the germline V gene, CDR1 is MNHEY and CDR2 is SMNVEV (reference sequence).

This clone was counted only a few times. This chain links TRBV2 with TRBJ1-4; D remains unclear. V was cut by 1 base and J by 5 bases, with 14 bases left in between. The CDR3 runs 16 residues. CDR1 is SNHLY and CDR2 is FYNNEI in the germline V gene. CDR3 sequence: CASSEGGGRPNEKLFF. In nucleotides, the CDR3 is TGTGCCAGCAGTGAAGGGGGAGGCCGGCCCAATGAAAAACTGTTTTTT. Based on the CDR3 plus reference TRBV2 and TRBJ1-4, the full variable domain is EPEVTQTPSHQVTQMGQEVILRCVPISNHLYFYWYRQILGQKVEFLVSFYNNEISEKSEIFDDQFSVERPDGSNFTLKIRSTKLEDSAMYFCASSEGGGRPNEKLFFGSGTQLSVL.

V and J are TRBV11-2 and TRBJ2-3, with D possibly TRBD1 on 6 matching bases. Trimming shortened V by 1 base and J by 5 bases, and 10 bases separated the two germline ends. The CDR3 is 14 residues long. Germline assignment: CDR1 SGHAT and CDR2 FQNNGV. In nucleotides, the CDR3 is TGTGCCAGCAGCTTAGCCCCGACAGGAGATACGCAGTATTTT. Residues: CASSLAPTGDTQYF.

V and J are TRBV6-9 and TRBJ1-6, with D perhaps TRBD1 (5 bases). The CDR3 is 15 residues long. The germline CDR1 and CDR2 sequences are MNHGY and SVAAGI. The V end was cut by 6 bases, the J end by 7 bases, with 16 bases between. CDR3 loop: CASSVERGGNSPLHF. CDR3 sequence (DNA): TGTGCCAGCAGCGTAGAGAGGGGTGGCAATTCACCCCTCCACTTT.